The 15 T cell receptor beta chains reported below all come from one sample, sequenced in a study of cytomegalovirus exposure and HLA in healthy donors. PCR primers comprised 60 Vbeta and 13 Jbeta primers. This table comes from immunoSEQ multiplex PCR, and its TCRdb copy is limited to in-frame clones, with some not included. The sample holds more than 95,000 clones, 65% to 85% seen once. The sequenced material came from PBMCs. These receptors were taken from a female donor in good health and CMV-seropositive.

The chain recombines TRBV28 with TRBJ2-1, with 10 bases lining up with TRBD2. This CDR3 region has 17 residues. Germline loops: CDR1 MDHEN, CDR2 SYDVKM. The trim removed 3 bases at V and 3 bases at J, leaving 8 bases unmatched. In nucleotides, the CDR3 is TGTGCCAGCAGTTTCAACCTAGCGGGAGTTATCTACAATGAGCAGTTCTTC. As protein: CASSFNLAGVIYNEQFF.

V and J are TRBV5-1 and TRBJ2-7, with D possibly matching TRBD1 (6 bases). Germline values: CDR1 SGHRS, CDR2 YFSETQ. Between the trimmed V and J ends, which lost 3 bases and 6 bases, there was a span of 13 bases. This CDR3 comprises 13 residues. The CDR3: CASSSTGIGEQYF. The CDR3 nucleotides are TGCGCCAGCAGCTCAACAGGGATAGGCGAGCAGTACTTC.

The rearrangement uses TRBV7-3 and TRBJ1-6; 11 positions match TRBD1. Germline V gives CDR1 SGHTA, CDR2 FQGTGA. V lost 5 bases, J lost 8 bases, and 5 bases stayed unmatched. The CDR3 sequence is 15 residues long. The CDR3 region has the DNA TGTGCCAGCAGCCGGACAGGGGGCTGGGATTCACCCCTCCACTTT. Its protein product is CASSRTGGWDSPLHF.

The chain recombines TRBV7-2 with TRBJ2-3; no clear D. V was clipped by 2 bases and J by 8 bases, with 14 bases between them. The CDR3 is 14 amino acids. Germline CDR1 and CDR2: SGHTA and FQGNSA. This chain's CDR3 is CASSLNAARGTQYF. CDR3 coding DNA: TGTGCCAGCAGCTTAAACGCGGCCCGAGGTACGCAGTATTTT.

The chain has TRBV6-5 and TRBJ1-3, with 8 bases identical to TRBD1. The germline gives CDR1 MNHEY, CDR2 SVGAGI. The CDR3 totals 15 residues. V lost 6 bases, J lost 7 bases, and 11 bases stayed unmatched. The CDR3 is CASRPTGGFGNTIYF. CDR3 DNA: TGTGCCAGCAGGCCAACAGGGGGATTCGGGAACACCATATATTTT.

V gene TRBV6-5 combines with J gene TRBJ1-6, with 7 bases lining up with TRBD1. Looked up from germline, CDR1 is MNHEY and CDR2 is SVGAGI. The CDR3 totals 15 residues. Trimming removed 2 bases from V and 7 bases from J; junction bases left unmatched: 5. CDR3 nucleotides: TGTGCCAGCAGTTACCGGACAGGCAGCAATTCACCCCTCCACTTT. Its translation is CASSYRTGSNSPLHF.

The genes are TRBV5-1 and TRBJ2-2; perhaps TRBD1 as D (6 bases). The CDR3 is 16 residues long. The germline V and J ends were trimmed by 4 bases and 2 bases, with 15 bases remaining between them. CDR1 SGHRS and CDR2 YFSETQ come from the germline V gene. CDR3 sequence (DNA): TGCGCCAGCAGCCCTACCGGGACAACTAACACCGGGGAGCTGTTTTTT. Translating it yields CASSPTGTTNTGELFF.

This clone was seen a few times. The chain joins TRBV28 to TRBJ1-5; D remains unclear. The CDR3 length is 14 residues. Germline V gene sequence: CDR1 MDHEN, CDR2 SYDVKM. V was pared by 5 bases and J by 0 bases, with 8 bases between. DNA for the CDR3: TGTGCCAGCAGTCCGACAAGTAGCAATCAGCCCCAGCATTTT. Amino acid sequence: CASSPTSSNQPQHF.

This chain joins TRBV4-1 and TRBJ1-5, with 8 bases identical to TRBD1. The CDR3 runs to 15 residues. V dropped 2 bases and J dropped 6; count of bases not matched to a gene: 6. Germline lookup yields CDR1 MGHRA and CDR2 YSYEKL. The CDR3 bases are TGCGCCAGCAGCCAAAGGCAGGGGGCGGGTCAGCCCCAGCATTTT. Translated, it gives CASSQRQGAGQPQHF.

The CDR3 region is CATSRDSGTGANVLTF. CDR3 in DNA: TGTGCCACCAGCAGAGATTCCGGGACTGGGGCCAACGTCCTGACTTTC. The chain has TRBV15 and TRBJ2-6, with D maybe TRBD2 (5 bases). The CDR3 covers 16 residues. V was trimmed by 0 bases and J by 2 bases, leaving 8 bases between them. Germline assignment: CDR1 LNHNV and CDR2 YYDKDF (reference sequence).

The V and J genes are TRBV4-3 and TRBJ2-7; D unresolved. The CDR3 covers 15 residues. Trimming stripped 0 bases from V and 4 bases from J, with 13 bases between. In germline, CDR1 is LGHNA, CDR2 YSLEER. The CDR3 DNA reads as TGCGCCAGCAGCCAAGAGGGCTACCCATCTTACGAGCAGTACTTC. Its protein is CASSQEGYPSYEQYF.

The chain joins TRBV28 to TRBJ2-7; possible D gene TRBD2, 7 bases. CDR1 and CDR2 from the germline V gene are MDHEN and SYDVKM. Trimming took 4 bases from V and 9 from J, leaving 19 bases between them. The CDR3 is 14 residues long. The CDR3: CASSWAGEGGGQYF. CDR3 nucleotide sequence: TGTGCCAGCAGTTGGGCTGGGGAGGGAGGGGGGCAGTACTTC.

The V gene is TRBV5-1, the J gene TRBJ2-7, with 9 bases aligning to TRBD1. Losses at the gene ends were 2 bases for V and 4 bases for J; bases not matched to a gene: 10. The CDR3 is 16 residues long. Germline values: CDR1 SGHRS, CDR2 YFSETQ. CDR3 loop: CASSFLRGQGGYEQYF. The CDR3 DNA sequence: TGCGCCAGCAGCTTTTTAAGGGGACAGGGCGGATACGAGCAGTACTTC.

The gene calls are TRBV4-1 and TRBJ2-3, with 11 bases lining up with TRBD1. The CDR3 contains 19 residues. The V and J ends lost 0 bases and 0 bases, in that order; junction bases with no gene match: 8. Germline-derived CDR1 and CDR2 are MGHRA and YSYEKL. The CDR3 loop reads CASSQDRDRGTVSTDTQYF. The CDR3 DNA reads TGCGCCAGCAGCCAAGATCGGGACAGGGGGACCGTAAGCACAGATACGCAGTATTTT.

This chain uses TRBV4-3 with TRBJ2-4; D unclear. There are 15 residues in the CDR3. The V end was cut by 3 bases, the J end by 3 bases, with 12 bases between. Per germline, CDR1 LGHNA and CDR2 YSLEER. CDR3 DNA sequence: TGCGCCAGCAGCCAGCTCCGTAACAGCAAAAACATTCAGTACTTC. This sequence encodes CASSQLRNSKNIQYF.